This TCR beta chain was sequenced for a study of control samples from healthy donors and cancer patients. The method was immunoSEQ multiplex PCR; TCRdb's version includes in-frame clones alone and lacks a portion of them. The table lists 130,000 to 150,000 clones, 85% to 95% of them singletons, with 13% to 15% in the top ten. This CDR3 is 16 amino acids long. CDR1 SGHAT and CDR2 FQNNGV come from the germline V gene. The ends were cut back, 1 base at V and 6 bases at J, with 16 bases in the middle. The TCR was taken from a man between 60 and 75 years old with colorectal cancer. The chain couples TRBV11-2 to TRBJ1-5, with D uncertain. The sequenced sample was PBMCs. The CDR3 reads CASSLGVGLGGQPQHF. The CDR3 DNA is TGTGCCAGCAGCTTAGGGGTGGGTTTAGGTGGTCAGCCCCAGCATTTT.